Here is one TCR beta chain with its context. The data were taken from a study of CD8 T cells in Susac syndrome. RNA in amounts of about 0.5 to 1 ug was reverse transcribed with random hexamers. Coverage of TCR beta CDR3 amplification by immunoSEQ multiplex PCR extended to 54 Vbeta and 13 Jbeta. TCRdb passed the immunoSEQ multiplex PCR reads through MiXCR, listing each CDR3 protein once. The sample has about 130,000 distinct CDR3 sequences; 90% to 95% are singletons. Germline V CDR1 and CDR2: SEHNR, FQNEAQ (reference sequence). The CDR3 covers 14 residues. Trimming pared 5 bases from V and 5 bases from J, leaving 13 bases between. Sequencing of TCR beta, carried out with a high-throughput approach, was applied to CD8+ and CD4+ T cells from the blood. Treatment-naive patients with stable or active relapsing-remitting disease were the multiple sclerosis controls. FACS was used to enrich TEMRA cells, whereas the CD8+ and CD4+ T cells were obtained by negative isolation.

The sequence derives from a human donor with multiple sclerosis. The sample was CD8+ T cells from PBMCs. The chain couples TRBV7-9 to TRBJ1-5; a possible D gene is TRBD1 (5 bases). CDR3 sequence reads: CASSAGWGDQPQHF. The CDR3, as DNA: TGTGCCAGCAGCGCAGGCTGGGGGGATCAGCCCCAGCATTTT.